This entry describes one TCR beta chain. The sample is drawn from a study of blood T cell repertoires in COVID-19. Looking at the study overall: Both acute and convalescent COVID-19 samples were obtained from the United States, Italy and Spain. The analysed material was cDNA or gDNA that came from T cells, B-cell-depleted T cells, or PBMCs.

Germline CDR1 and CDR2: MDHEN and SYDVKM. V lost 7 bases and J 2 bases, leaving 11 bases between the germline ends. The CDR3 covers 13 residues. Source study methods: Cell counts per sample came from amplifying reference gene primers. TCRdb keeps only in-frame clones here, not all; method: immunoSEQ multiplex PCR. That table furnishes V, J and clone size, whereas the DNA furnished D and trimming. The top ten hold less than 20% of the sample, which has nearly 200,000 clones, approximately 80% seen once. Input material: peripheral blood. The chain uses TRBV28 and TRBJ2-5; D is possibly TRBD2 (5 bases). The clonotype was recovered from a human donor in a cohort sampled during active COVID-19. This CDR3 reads CASTAGLQETQYF. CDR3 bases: TGTGCCAGCACTGCGGGCTTACAAGAGACCCAGTACTTC.